These T cell receptor beta chains were read from a single sample in a study of graft-versus-host responses after intestinal transplantation. No antigen has been assigned to these receptors. Sequencing was performed with immunoSEQ multiplex PCR; in TCRdb, only in-frame clones are kept and a portion is missing. The sample includes 70,000 to 75,000 clones, around 89% of them seen just once. The sample consisted of unstimulated CD8+ T cells sorted from spleen or lymph node cells, taken before intestinal transplant. These receptors were obtained from a human donor who received an intestinal transplant. Both conserved end residues are part of each CDR3.

>TRBJ2-1|TRBV28
CASSLRDRALNEQFF
>TRBJ1-2|TRBV7-9
CASSPPGRLTGGNYGYTF
>TRBJ2-7|TRBV29-1
CSVADRASYEQYF
>TRBJ2-6|TRBV28
CASSTIAGGLYSGANVLTF
>TRBJ1-3|TRBV15
CATSRGVLGWEGSGNTIYF
>TRBJ2-7|TRBV19
CASSPAPTGAYEQYF
>TRBJ2-1|TRBV27
CASSTRVLDNEQFF
>TRBJ2-6|TRBV6-1
CASSGQGATGANVLTF
>TRBJ2-7|TRBV5-1
CASSLLRGTYEQYF
>TRBJ2-7|TRBV5-1
CASSSAGYEQYF
>TRBJ2-2|TRBV28
CASSLGDREVPGELFF
>TRBJ2-5|TRBV30
CAWSPPGTSGRLYQETQYF
>TRBJ1-6|TRBV28
CASSLVLGAPLHF
>TRBJ1-5|TRBV28
CASSPDIFQPQHF
>TRBJ2-7|TRBV6-5
CASSYRGRIYEQYF
>TRBJ2-2|TRBV5-1
CASMLTGGPEDTGELFF
>TRBJ2-6|TRBV27
CASSLGRAGANVLTF
>TRBJ1-1|TRBV28
CASSLIRGDQNTEAFF
>TRBJ1-2|TRBV19
CASSILATGDGRGYTF
>TRBJ1-4|TRBV5-4
CASSDDREANEKLFF
>TRBJ2-1|TRBV27
CASSFALAGNEQFF
>TRBJ1-2|TRBV7-9
CASSLGAGYGYTF
>TRBJ2-7|TRBV2
CASSGGGLVGNEQYF
>TRBJ2-3|TRBV5-1
CASSARSGQGTDTQYF
>TRBJ2-2|TRBV7-3
CASSPHLTSGVYTGELFF
>TRBJ1-5|TRBV28
CASAPTGISNQPQHF
>TRBJ2-1|TRBV29-1
CSDAGTRGHEQFF
>TRBJ2-7|TRBV7-9
CASSSAVRWEQYF
>TRBJ2-7|TRBV10-3
CAATGSSYEQYF
>TRBJ2-1|TRBV2
CASYRTFFLVGEGAGNEQFF
>TRBJ2-1|TRBV14
CASSQDQFGTSGDNEQFF
>TRBJ1-5|TRBV28
CASSFPGLESNQPQHF
>TRBJ2-1|TRBV6-1
CASTTERGAYNEQFF
>TRBJ2-7|TRBV27
CASKSSGSYEQYF
>TRBJ2-3|TRBV4-1
CASSRLWERGGTDTQYF
>TRBJ1-2|TRBV4-1
CASSQVTSSYGYTF
>TRBJ1-6|TRBV4-1
CASSQVPDRESSPLHF
>TRBJ2-7|TRBV9
CASSATGTSVEQYF
>TRBJ2-1|TRBV4-2
CASSQAATLLFNEQFF
>TRBJ1-2|TRBV29-1
CSVPGQGNLGYTF